Here is one TCR beta chain with its context. This entry comes from a study of blood T cell repertoires in COVID-19. The CDR3 is 16 residues long. The V gene lost 3 bases and the J gene lost 3 bases, with 18 bases spanning the gap. In germline, CDR1 is LGHNA, CDR2 YSLEER. The data were produced by immunoSEQ multiplex PCR, yet TCRdb's version contains in-frame clones alone and is incomplete. The sample records fewer than 350,000 clones, roughly 90% being singletons. This chain uses TRBV4-3 with TRBJ2-7; possibly TRBD2 for D (6 bases). The sequenced material came from peripheral blood. The sequence came from a woman in her 30s with COVID-19, enrolled during active disease. The CDR3 DNA reads TGCGCCAGCAGCCAGGCTCTCGGGGGAGAGGGCTACGAGCAGTACTTC. This codes for CASSQALGGEGYEQYF.